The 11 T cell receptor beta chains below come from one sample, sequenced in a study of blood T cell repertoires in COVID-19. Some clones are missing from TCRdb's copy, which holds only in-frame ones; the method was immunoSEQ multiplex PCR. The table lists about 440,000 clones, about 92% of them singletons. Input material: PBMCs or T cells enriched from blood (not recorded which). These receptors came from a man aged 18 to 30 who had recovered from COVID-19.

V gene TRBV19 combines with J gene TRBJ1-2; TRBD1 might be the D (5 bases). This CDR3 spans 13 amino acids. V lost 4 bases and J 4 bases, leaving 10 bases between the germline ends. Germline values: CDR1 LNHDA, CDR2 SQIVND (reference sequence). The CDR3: CASSSGTAYGYTF. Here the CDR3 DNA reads TGTGCCAGTAGTAGCGGGACGGCCTATGGCTACACCTTC.

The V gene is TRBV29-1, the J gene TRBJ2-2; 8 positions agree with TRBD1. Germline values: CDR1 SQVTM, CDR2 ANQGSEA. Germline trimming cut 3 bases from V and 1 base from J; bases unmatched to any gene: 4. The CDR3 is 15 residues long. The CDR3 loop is CSVDPGQGNTGELFF. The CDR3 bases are TGCAGCGTTGACCCTGGACAGGGGAACACCGGGGAGCTGTTTTTT.

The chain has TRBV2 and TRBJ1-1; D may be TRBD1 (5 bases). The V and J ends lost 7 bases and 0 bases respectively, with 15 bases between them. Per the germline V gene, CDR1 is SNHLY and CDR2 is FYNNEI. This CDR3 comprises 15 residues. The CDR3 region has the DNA TGTGCCAGCACCTCCCTGACAGTCATGAACACTGAAGCTTTCTTT. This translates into CASTSLTVMNTEAFF.

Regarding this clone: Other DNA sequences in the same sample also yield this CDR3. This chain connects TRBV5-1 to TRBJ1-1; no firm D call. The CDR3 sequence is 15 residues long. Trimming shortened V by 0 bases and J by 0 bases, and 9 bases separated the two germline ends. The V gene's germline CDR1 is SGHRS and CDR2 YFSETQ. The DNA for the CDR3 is TGCGCCAGCAGCTTGGCGGCGGGAATGAACACTGAAGCTTTCTTT. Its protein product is CASSLAAGMNTEAFF.

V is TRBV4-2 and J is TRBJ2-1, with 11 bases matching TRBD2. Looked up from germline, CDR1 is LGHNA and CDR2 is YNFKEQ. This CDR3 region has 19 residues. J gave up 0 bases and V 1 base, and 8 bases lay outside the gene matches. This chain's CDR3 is CASSQAGTSGGSSYNEQFF. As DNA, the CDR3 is TGTGCCAGCAGCCAAGCCGGGACTAGCGGAGGGAGCTCCTACAATGAGCAGTTCTTC.

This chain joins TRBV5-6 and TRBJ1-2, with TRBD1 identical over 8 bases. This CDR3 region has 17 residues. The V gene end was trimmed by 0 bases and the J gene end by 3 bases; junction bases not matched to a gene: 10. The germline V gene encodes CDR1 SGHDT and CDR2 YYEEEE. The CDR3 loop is CASSLEGRGLGDYGYTF. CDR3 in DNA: TGTGCCAGCAGCTTGGAGGGCAGGGGGCTGGGGGACTATGGCTACACCTTC. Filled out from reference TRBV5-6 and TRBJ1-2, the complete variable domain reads DAGVTQSPTHLIKTRGQQVTLRCSPKSGHDTVSWYQQALGQGPQFIFQYYEEEERQRGNFPDRFSGHQFPNYSSELNVNALLLGDSALYLCASSLEGRGLGDYGYTFGSGTRLTVV.

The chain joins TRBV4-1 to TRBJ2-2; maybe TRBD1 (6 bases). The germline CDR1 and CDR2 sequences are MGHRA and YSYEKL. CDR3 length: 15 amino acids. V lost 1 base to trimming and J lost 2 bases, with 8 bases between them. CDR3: CASSQADSNTGELFF. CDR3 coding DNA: TGCGCCAGCAGCCAAGCGGACAGTAACACCGGGGAGCTGTTTTTT.

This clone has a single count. CDR3 in DNA: TGTGCCAGCGCCCGAGCCCAAGAGTTAGGAAACACCATATATTTT. Amino acids: CASARAQELGNTIYF. The chain has TRBV9 and TRBJ1-3, with D hard to call. The CDR3 contains 15 residues. Per the germline V gene, CDR1 is SGDLS and CDR2 is YYNGEE. Trimming removed 7 bases at V and 4 bases at J, with 18 bases between.

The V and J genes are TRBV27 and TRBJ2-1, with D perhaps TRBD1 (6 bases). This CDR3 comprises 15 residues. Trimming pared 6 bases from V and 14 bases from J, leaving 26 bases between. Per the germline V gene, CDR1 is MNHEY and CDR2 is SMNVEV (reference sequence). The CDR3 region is CASRSGGTGIRLEFF. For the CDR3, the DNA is TGTGCCAGCAGGTCCGGAGGCACAGGGATAAGGCTGGAGTTCTTC.

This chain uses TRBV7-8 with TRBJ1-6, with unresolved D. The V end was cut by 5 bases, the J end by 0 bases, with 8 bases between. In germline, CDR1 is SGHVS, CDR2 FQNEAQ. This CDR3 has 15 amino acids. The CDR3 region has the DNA TGTGCCAGCAGCCGGCGGATCTCCTATAATTCACCCCTCCACTTT. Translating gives CASSRRISYNSPLHF.

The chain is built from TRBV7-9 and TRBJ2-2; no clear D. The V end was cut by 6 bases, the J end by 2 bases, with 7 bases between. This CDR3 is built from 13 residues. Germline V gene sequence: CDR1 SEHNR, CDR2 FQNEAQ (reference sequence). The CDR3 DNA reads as TGTGCCAGCAGGGGTAGCAACACCGGGGAGCTGTTTTTT. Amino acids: CASRGSNTGELFF.